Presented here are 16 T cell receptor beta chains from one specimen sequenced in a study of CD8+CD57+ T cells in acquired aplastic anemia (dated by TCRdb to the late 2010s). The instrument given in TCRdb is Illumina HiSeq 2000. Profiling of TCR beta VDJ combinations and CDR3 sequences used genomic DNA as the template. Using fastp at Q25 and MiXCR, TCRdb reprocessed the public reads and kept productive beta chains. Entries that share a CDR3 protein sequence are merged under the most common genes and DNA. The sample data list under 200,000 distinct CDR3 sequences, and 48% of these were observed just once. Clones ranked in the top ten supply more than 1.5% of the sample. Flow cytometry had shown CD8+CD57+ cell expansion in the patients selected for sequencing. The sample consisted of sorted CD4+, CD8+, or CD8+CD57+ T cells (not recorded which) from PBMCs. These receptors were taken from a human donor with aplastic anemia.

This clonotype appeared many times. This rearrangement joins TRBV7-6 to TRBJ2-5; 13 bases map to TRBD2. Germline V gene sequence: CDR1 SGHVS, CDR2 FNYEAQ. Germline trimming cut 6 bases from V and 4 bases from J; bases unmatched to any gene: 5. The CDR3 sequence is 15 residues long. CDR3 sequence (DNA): TGTGCCAGCAGGGCGACTAGCGGGGGGACAGAGACCCAGTACTTC. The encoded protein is CASRATSGGTETQYF. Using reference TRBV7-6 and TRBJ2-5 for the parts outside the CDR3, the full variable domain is GAGVSQSPRYKVTKRGQDVALRCDPISGHVSLYWYRQALGQGPEFLTYFNYEAQQDKSGLPNDRFSAERPEGSISTLTIQRTEQRDSAMYRCASRATSGGTETQYFGPGTRLLVL.

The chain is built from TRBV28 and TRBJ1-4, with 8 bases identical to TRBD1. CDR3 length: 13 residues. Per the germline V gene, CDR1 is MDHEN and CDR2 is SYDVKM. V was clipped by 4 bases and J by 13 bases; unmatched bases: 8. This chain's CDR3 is CASSSLGTGPLFF. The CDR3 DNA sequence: TGTGCCAGCAGTTCCTTAGGGACAGGCCCACTGTTTTTT.

CDR3 sequence (DNA): TGTGCCAGCAGCCCGATTTGGGTGAACACTGAAGCTTTCTTT. Its translation: CASSPIWVNTEAFF. The chain combines TRBV6-1 with TRBJ1-1; D is unclear. Trimming cost V 6 bases and J 0 bases, with 11 bases left between them. From germline, CDR1 is MNHNS and CDR2 SASEGT. The length of the CDR3 is 14 residues.

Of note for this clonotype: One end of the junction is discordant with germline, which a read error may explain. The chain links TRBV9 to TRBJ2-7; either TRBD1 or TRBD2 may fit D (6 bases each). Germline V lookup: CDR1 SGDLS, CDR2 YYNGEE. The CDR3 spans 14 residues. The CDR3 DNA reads TGTGCCAGCAGCGCGGGGGCAGGCTCCTACGAGCAATACTTC. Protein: CASSAGAGSYEQYF.

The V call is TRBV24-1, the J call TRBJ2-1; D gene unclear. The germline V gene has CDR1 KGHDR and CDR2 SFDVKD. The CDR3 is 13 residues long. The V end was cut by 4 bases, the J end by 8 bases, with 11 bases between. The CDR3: CATSEAATDEQFF. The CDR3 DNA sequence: TGTGCCACCAGTGAAGCAGCGACCGATGAGCAGTTCTTC.

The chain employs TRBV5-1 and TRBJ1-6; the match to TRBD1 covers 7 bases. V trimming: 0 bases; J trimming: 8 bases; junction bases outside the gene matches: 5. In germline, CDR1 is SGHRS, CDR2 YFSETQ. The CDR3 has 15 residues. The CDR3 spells CASSLEGAVHSPLHF. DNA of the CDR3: TGCGCCAGCAGCTTGGAGGGGGCGGTCCATTCACCCCTCCACTTT.

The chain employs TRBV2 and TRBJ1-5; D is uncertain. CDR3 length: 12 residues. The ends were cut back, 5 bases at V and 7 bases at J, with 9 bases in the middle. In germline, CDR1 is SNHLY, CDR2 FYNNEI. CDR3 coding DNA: TGTGCCAGCAGTCGGGGTGTACAGCCCCAGCATTTT. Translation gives CASSRGVQPQHF.

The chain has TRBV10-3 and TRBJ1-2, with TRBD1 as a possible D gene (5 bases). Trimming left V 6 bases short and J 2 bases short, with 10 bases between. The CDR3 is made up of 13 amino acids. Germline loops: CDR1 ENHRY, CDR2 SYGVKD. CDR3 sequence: CAISWDGNYGYTF. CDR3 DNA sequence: TGTGCCATCAGCTGGGACGGAAACTATGGCTACACCTTC.

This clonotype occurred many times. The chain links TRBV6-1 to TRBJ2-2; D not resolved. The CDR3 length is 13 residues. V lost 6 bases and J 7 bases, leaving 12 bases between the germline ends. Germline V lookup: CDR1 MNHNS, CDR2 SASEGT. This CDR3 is CASSRDGNGELFF. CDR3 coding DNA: TGTGCCAGCAGCAGAGATGGTAACGGGGAGCTGTTTTTT.

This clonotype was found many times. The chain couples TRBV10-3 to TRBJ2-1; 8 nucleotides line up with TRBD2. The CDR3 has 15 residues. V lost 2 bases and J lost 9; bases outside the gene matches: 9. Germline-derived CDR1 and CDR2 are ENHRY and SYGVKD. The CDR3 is CAISEKLAETVEQFF. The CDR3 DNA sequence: TGTGCCATCAGTGAGAAACTAGCGGAGACGGTTGAGCAGTTCTTC.

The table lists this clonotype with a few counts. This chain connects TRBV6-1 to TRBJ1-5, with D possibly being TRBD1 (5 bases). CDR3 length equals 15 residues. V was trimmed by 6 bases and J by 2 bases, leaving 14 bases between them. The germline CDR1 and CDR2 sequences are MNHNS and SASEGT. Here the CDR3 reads CASSPLSTGNQPQHF. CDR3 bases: TGTGCCAGCAGCCCACTCTCGACAGGCAATCAGCCCCAGCATTTT.

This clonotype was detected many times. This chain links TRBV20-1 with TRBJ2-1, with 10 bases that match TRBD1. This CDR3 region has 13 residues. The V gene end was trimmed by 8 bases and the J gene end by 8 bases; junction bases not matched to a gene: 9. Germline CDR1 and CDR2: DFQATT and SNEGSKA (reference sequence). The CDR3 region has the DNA TGCAGTAGGCGACAGGGGGCGAGGGATGAGCAGTTCTTC. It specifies CSRRQGARDEQFF.

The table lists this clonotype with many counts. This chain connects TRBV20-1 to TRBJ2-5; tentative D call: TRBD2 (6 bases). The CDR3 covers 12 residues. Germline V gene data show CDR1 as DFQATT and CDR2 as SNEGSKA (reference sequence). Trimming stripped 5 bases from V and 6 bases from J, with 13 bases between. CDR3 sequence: CSAGRLGKTQYF. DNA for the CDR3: TGCAGTGCTGGCAGACTAGGGAAGACCCAGTACTTC.

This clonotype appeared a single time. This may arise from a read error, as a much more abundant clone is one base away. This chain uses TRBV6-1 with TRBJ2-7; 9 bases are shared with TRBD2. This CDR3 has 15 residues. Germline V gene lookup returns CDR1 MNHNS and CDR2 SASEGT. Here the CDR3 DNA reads TGTGCCAGCAGGGTGATGTTAGCGGGGGCCTACGAGCAGTGCTTC. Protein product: CASRVMLAGAYEQCF.

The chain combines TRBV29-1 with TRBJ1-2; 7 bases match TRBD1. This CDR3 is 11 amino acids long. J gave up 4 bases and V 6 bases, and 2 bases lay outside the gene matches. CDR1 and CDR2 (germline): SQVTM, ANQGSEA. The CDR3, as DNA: TGCAGCGTAGGGACAGTCTATGGCTACACCTTC. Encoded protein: CSVGTVYGYTF.

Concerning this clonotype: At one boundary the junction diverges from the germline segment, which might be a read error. The CDR3 protein is CASSQAAPPDTQYF. The CDR3 DNA follows: TGCGCCAGCAGCCAAGCCGCCCCCCCAGATACGCAGTATTTT. J is TRBJ2-3 and V is TRBV7-9; D uncertain. Germline-derived CDR1 and CDR2 are SEHNR and FQNEAQ (reference sequence). The CDR3 contains 14 residues.